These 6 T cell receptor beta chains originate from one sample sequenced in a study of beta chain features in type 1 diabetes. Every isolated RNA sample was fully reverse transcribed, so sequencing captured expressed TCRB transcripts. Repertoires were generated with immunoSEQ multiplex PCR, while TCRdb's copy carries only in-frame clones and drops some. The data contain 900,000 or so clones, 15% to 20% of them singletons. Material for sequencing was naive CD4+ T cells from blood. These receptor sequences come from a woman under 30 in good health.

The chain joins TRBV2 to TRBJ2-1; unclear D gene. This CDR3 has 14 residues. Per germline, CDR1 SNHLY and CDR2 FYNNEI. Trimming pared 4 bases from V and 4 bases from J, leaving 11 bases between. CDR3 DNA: TGTGCCAGCAGTGGCAGTAATTCGTACAATGAGCAGTTCTTC. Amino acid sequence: CASSGSNSYNEQFF.

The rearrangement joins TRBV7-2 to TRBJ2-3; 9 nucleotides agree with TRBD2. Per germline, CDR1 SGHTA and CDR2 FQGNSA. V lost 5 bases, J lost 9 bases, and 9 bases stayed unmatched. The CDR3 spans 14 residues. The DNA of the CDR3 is TGTGCCAGCAGCAGAAACACCGGGACTAGCACGCAGTATTTT. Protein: CASSRNTGTSTQYF.

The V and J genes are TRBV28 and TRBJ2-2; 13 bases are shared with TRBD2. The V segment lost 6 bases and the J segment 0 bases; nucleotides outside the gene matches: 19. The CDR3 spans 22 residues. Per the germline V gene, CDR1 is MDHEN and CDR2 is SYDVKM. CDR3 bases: TGTGCCAGCAGGATGAACCCCGGGACTAGCGGGAAGACTAGCTCGAACACCGGGGAGCTGTTTTTT. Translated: CASRMNPGTSGKTSSNTGELFF.

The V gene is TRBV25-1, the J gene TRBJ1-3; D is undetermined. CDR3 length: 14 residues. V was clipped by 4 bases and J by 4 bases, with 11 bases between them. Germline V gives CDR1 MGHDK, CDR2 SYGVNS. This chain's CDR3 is CASSVLTGGNTIYF. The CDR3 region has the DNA TGTGCCAGCAGTGTTCTTACCGGGGGAAACACCATATATTTT.

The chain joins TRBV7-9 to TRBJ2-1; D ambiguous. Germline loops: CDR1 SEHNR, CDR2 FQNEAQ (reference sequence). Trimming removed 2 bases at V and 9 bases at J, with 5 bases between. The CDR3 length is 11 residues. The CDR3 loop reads CASSLQSEQFF. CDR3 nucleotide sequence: TGTGCCAGCAGCTTACAGAGTGAGCAGTTCTTC.

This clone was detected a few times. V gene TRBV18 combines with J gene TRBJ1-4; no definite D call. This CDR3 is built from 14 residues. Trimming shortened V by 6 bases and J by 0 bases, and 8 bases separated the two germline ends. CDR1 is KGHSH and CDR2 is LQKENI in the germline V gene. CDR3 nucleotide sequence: TGTGCCAGCTCCTTGACCTCAACTAATGAAAAACTGTTTTTT. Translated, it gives CASSLTSTNEKLFF.